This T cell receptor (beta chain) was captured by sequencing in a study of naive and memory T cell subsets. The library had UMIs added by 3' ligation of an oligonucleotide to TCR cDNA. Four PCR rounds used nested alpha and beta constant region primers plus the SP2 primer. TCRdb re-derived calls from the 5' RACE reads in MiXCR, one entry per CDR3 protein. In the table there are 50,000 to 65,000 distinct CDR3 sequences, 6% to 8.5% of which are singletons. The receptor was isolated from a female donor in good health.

In DNA, the CDR3 is TGTGCCTGGAGTGAGACCGCAGGTACGCAGTATTTT. It translates to CAWSETAGTQYF. The chain has TRBV30 and TRBJ2-3; D is ambiguous. The CDR3 has 12 amino acids. Looked up from germline, CDR1 is GTSNPN and CDR2 is SVGIG (reference sequence). Trimming took off 1 base at V and 8 bases at J, with 10 bases between the two ends.